One sample yielded the 2 T cell receptor beta chains listed below, sequenced in a study of cytotoxic CD8 clonotypes in ibrutinib-treated CLL. Assay: immunoSEQ multiplex PCR; the TCRdb copy retains only in-frame clones and omits some. The sample yields around 76,000 clones, less than 85% seen once. The sample here was PBMCs, taken after 24 months of ibrutinib treatment. Every receptor here comes from a human donor with chronic lymphocytic leukemia.

The chain couples TRBV7-3 to TRBJ2-2; 13 positions agree with TRBD2. The CDR3 totals 16 residues. CDR1 SGHTA and CDR2 FQGTGA come from the germline V gene. The J segment lost 4 bases and the V segment lost 5 bases, leaving 4 bases of the junction unmatched. CDR3 nucleotides: TGTGCCAGCAGCCTAGGACTAGCGGGAGTCACCGGGGAGCTGTTTTTT. Encoded protein: CASSLGLAGVTGELFF.

This chain connects TRBV5-1 to TRBJ1-4, with D uncertain. V lost 1 base and J 4 bases, leaving 8 bases between the germline ends. The germline gives CDR1 SGHRS, CDR2 YFSETQ. This CDR3 has 14 amino acids. The CDR3 bases are TGCGCCAGCAGCTTGCAAGGAAGTAATGAAAAACTGTTTTTT. This gives the protein CASSLQGSNEKLFF.